The 14 T cell receptor beta chains below come from one sample, sequenced in a study of T-cell memory formation after mild COVID-19. TCRdb re-called the 5' RACE reads with MiXCR, one entry per CDR3 protein. Of a few hundred thousand distinct CDR3 sequences listed, roughly 15% were seen once; the top ten hold 23%. The sequenced sample was PBMCs or a T cell subset sorted from them (not recorded which). The receptors originated from a man between 18 and 29 years old who had mild COVID-19 (a few samples of this study predate the infection). Cell type and time point are not known.

This clonotype was counted a few times. Compared with germline, one end of the junction differs, possibly owing to a read error. J is TRBJ1-6 and V is TRBV5-1; no reliable D call. Germline CDR1 is SGHRS and CDR2 is YFSETQ. This CDR3 has 14 amino acids. The CDR3 region has the DNA TGCGCCAGCGGCTTGCGGGGTACGGGGTCACCCCTCCACTTT. Translating it yields CASGLRGTGSPLHF. The full variable domain, its missing parts supplied by reference TRBV5-1 and TRBJ1-6, is KAGVTQTPRYLIKTRGQQVTLSCSPISGHRSVSWYQQTPGQGLQFLFEYFSETQRNKGNFPGRFSGRQFSNSRSEMNVSTLELGDSALYLCASGLRGTGSPLHFGNGTRLTVT.

The chain combines TRBV29-1 with TRBJ2-1, with a tentative D call TRBD1 (6 bases). The V end lost 1 base, the J end lost 4 bases, and 11 bases lay between the germline ends. The CDR3 length is 14 residues. Germline V gene data show CDR1 as SQVTM and CDR2 as ANQGSEA. The CDR3 loop is CSVEGRGGYNEQFF. CDR3 coding DNA: TGCAGCGTTGAAGGCAGGGGCGGATACAATGAGCAGTTCTTC.

This clonotype was counted only a few times. The CDR3 DNA reads as TGCGCCAGCAGCCAAAGGCTAAGACAGGGGAAAGGCGGGGAGCTGTTTTTT. Translated: CASSQRLRQGKGGELFF. The V gene is TRBV4-1, the J gene TRBJ2-2, with 8 bases that match TRBD1. The CDR3 has 17 amino acids. CDR1 and CDR2 from the germline V gene are MGHRA and YSYEKL. Germline trimming cut 2 bases from V and 7 bases from J; bases unmatched to any gene: 12.

The table lists this clonotype with a few counts. This sequence joins TRBV10-3 and TRBJ1-1, with D maybe TRBD1 (6 bases). CDR1 ENHRY and CDR2 SYGVKD come from the germline V gene. V lost 11 bases and J lost 0, with 10 bases in between. The CDR3 is 12 residues long. The CDR3 DNA follows: TGTGCCGCGACAGGAGTGAACACTGAAGCTTTCTTT. Translating gives CAATGVNTEAFF.

This clonotype came up many times. J is TRBJ2-5 and V is TRBV20-1; D assignment may be TRBD1 or TRBD2 (5 bases each). Trimming stripped 0 bases from V and 5 bases from J, with 19 bases between. From germline, CDR1 is DFQATT and CDR2 SNEGSKA (reference sequence). The CDR3 is 16 amino acids. For the CDR3, the DNA is TGCAGTGCTAGAGATCCGTCGCTGGGGGTCCGGGAGACCCAGTACTTC. Protein product: CSARDPSLGVRETQYF.

The sample holds many counts of this clonotype. The rearrangement links TRBV5-1 to TRBJ2-3, with D tentatively TRBD2 (5 bases). Germline V gene lookup returns CDR1 SGHRS and CDR2 YFSETQ. Between the trimmed V and J ends, which lost 4 bases and 4 bases, there was a span of 16 bases. The CDR3 consists of 15 residues. For the CDR3, the DNA is TGCGCCAGCAGCAAGGACTCCCACCCGTCAGATACGCAGTATTTT. It yields the protein CASSKDSHPSDTQYF.

The rearrangement joins TRBV29-1 to TRBJ2-6; D perhaps matches TRBD2 (6 bases). V was shortened by 6 bases and J by 2 bases, with 23 bases between the two germline ends. Per germline, CDR1 SQVTM and CDR2 ANQGSEA. The CDR3 runs 18 residues. The DNA for the CDR3 is TGCAGCGTCCCGAGTCGATTGGTCGGCGGGACTGGGGCCAACGTCCTGACTTTC. It specifies CSVPSRLVGGTGANVLTF.

This clonotype was counted between two and nine times. This chain links TRBV10-1 with TRBJ2-5, with 11 positions matching TRBD2. V was pared by 6 bases and J by 4 bases, with 4 bases of the junction left unmatched. The CDR3 is 14 amino acids. CDR1 is WNHNN, CDR2 SYGVQD, per germline (reference sequence). CDR3: CASSATSGGETQYF. The CDR3, as DNA: TGCGCCAGCAGCGCAACTAGCGGGGGAGAGACCCAGTACTTC.

This chain uses TRBV3-1 with TRBJ1-2; D gene unclear. The CDR3 covers 12 residues. Germline CDR1 and CDR2: LGHDT and YNNKEL (reference sequence). Trimming removed 2 bases from V and 8 bases from J, with 9 bases in between. The CDR3 sequence is CASSQSTVGYTF. The CDR3 DNA is TGTGCCAGCAGCCAATCAACGGTGGGCTACACCTTC.

This clonotype was seen more than once but under ten times. The J gene is TRBJ1-5, the V gene TRBV6-2 or TRBV6-3; a weak D match, TRBD1 (5 bases). Germline V gene sequence: CDR1 MNHEY, CDR2 SVGEGT. V dropped 6 bases and J dropped 6 bases, with 18 bases sitting between them. This CDR3 comprises 15 residues. The chain's CDR3 is CASRTRLGGIQPQHF. CDR3 coding DNA: TGTGCCAGCAGGACAAGATTGGGGGGGATTCAGCCCCAGCATTTT.

The chain links TRBV19 to TRBJ2-5, with TRBD2 matching 12 bases. Germline loops: CDR1 LNHDA, CDR2 SQIVND (reference sequence). J gave up 2 bases and V 6 bases, and 10 bases lay outside the gene matches. The CDR3 runs 17 residues. CDR3 nucleotide sequence: TGTGCCAGTAGGCCAGCTTGGACTAGCGGGGAACAAGAGACCCAGTACTTC. Translation gives CASRPAWTSGEQETQYF. The variable domain in full, completed from reference TRBV19 and TRBJ2-5, reads DGGITQSPKYLFRKEGQNVTLSCEQNLNHDAMYWYRQDPGQGLRLIYYSQIVNDFQKGDIAEGYSVSREKKESFPLTVTSAQKNPTAFYLCASRPAWTSGEQETQYFGPGTRLLVL.

The CDR3 protein is CASSLVETRGGTQYF. The CDR3 DNA follows: TGCGCCAGCAGCTTGGTTGAGACTCGGGGAGGGACCCAGTACTTC. J is TRBJ2-5 and V is TRBV5-1, with D tentatively TRBD2 (6 bases). Germline CDR1 and CDR2: SGHRS and YFSETQ. The V gene lost 0 bases and the J gene lost 7 bases, with 16 bases spanning the gap. This CDR3 comprises 15 residues. The entire variable domain, with the rest obtained from reference TRBV5-1 and TRBJ2-5, is as follows: KAGVTQTPRYLIKTRGQQVTLSCSPISGHRSVSWYQQTPGQGLQFLFEYFSETQRNKGNFPGRFSGRQFSNSRSEMNVSTLELGDSALYLCASSLVETRGGTQYFGPGTRLLVL.

The chain links TRBV4-3 to TRBJ1-1; perhaps TRBD1 as D (5 bases). Trimming left V 0 bases short and J 6 bases short, with 17 bases between. From germline, CDR1 is LGHNA and CDR2 YSLEER. There are 16 residues in the CDR3. The CDR3 sequence: CASSQESGAGRAEAFF. In DNA, the CDR3 is TGCGCCAGCAGCCAAGAATCCGGCGCAGGCAGGGCTGAAGCTTTCTTT.

This clonotype was counted only a few times. The chain carries TRBV7-6 and TRBJ1-1; D is unclear. Germline assignment: CDR1 SGHVS and CDR2 FNYEAQ. Trimming removed 1 base at V and 2 bases at J, with 11 bases between. The CDR3 has 15 residues. For the CDR3, the DNA is TGTGCCAGCAGCTTAGGCCCTACACCAAACACTGAAGCTTTCTTT. Translating gives CASSLGPTPNTEAFF.